Below are 12 T cell receptor beta chains sequenced from a single sample in a study of T cells after yellow fever vaccination. TCRdb reanalysed the 5' RACE reads using MiXCR and keeps one entry per CDR3 protein. The sample consists of fewer than 350,000 distinct CDR3 sequences, around 4% of them appearing once. The sequencing here drew on PBMCs, taken on the day of the yellow fever booster vaccination. The origin of the receptors is a man younger than 30 who received the YFV17D yellow fever vaccine.

The sample holds a few counts of this clonotype. The J gene is TRBJ2-7, the V gene TRBV7-2; either TRBD1 or TRBD2 may supply D (5 bases each). V was clipped by 5 bases and J by 6 bases, with 14 bases between them. CDR1 is SGHTA, CDR2 FQGNSA, per germline. The CDR3 has 13 residues. The CDR3 sequence is CASSPRGSREQYF. DNA for the CDR3: TGTGCCAGCAGCCCACGGGGCAGCCGCGAGCAGTACTTC.

CDR3 sequence (DNA): TGTGCCAGCAGCCAAGATTCGCTATCACCCCTCCACTTT. This translates into CASSQDSLSPLHF. The chain couples TRBV3-1 to TRBJ1-6; no clear D. Germline assignment: CDR1 LGHDT and CDR2 YNNKEL (reference sequence). The CDR3 is 13 residues long. V lost 0 bases, J lost 10 bases, and 7 bases lay in between.

The table lists this clonotype with a few counts. The V call is TRBV12-3 or TRBV12-4, the J call TRBJ1-6; no reliable D call. V shed 5 bases and J shed 7 bases, with 15 bases lying between them. The CDR3 loop spans 15 amino acids. Here the CDR3 reads CASSPRSLGNSPLHF. The CDR3 DNA reads as TGTGCCAGCAGTCCTCGGAGCCTAGGAAATTCACCCCTCCACTTT.

This clonotype was detected many times. The chain combines TRBV6-2 or TRBV6-3 with TRBJ1-5, with D perhaps matching TRBD1 (6 bases). This CDR3 is built from 15 residues. V was pared by 6 bases and J by 3 bases, with 15 bases between. The germline CDR1 and CDR2 sequences are MNHEY and SVGEGT. CDR3 sequence reads: CASRPHREVNQPQHF. The CDR3 bases are TGTGCCAGCAGACCTCACAGGGAAGTCAATCAGCCCCAGCATTTT.

The gene calls are TRBV20-1 and TRBJ2-3, with D possibly TRBD2 on 6 matching bases. Per germline, CDR1 DFQATT and CDR2 SNEGSKA (reference sequence). CDR3 size: 14 residues. Between the trimmed V and J ends, which lost 6 bases and 8 bases, there was a span of 21 bases. The CDR3 is CSAITGLEGSTQYF. DNA for the CDR3: TGCAGTGCCATTACTGGGCTGGAGGGTTCTACGCAGTATTTT.

At least ten counts were recorded for this clonotype. The chain recombines TRBV11-2 with TRBJ1-1; D is unresolved. V lost 5 bases and J lost 1, with 5 bases in between. There are 12 residues in the CDR3. The germline V gene encodes CDR1 SGHAT and CDR2 FQNNGV. CDR3 sequence (DNA): TGTGCCAGCAGCCGGGGGAACACTGAAGCTTTCTTT. Its translation is CASSRGNTEAFF.

This clonotype was counted at least ten times. The chain has TRBV29-1 and TRBJ2-2; no clear D. The CDR3 contains 12 residues. Trimming took off 6 bases at V and 3 bases at J, with 8 bases between the two ends. From germline, CDR1 is SQVTM and CDR2 ANQGSEA. Written as DNA, the CDR3 is TGCAGCGTAGTATTTGACACCGGGGAGCTGTTTTTT. Its translation is CSVVFDTGELFF.

Many counts were recorded for this clonotype. The chain recombines TRBV3-1 with TRBJ1-1; D not resolved. Trimming took 0 bases from V and 1 from J, leaving 18 bases between them. The CDR3 covers 18 residues. Germline loops: CDR1 LGHDT, CDR2 YNNKEL (reference sequence). CDR3 residues: CASSQDWVGQGGNTEAFF. CDR3 DNA sequence: TGTGCCAGCAGCCAAGATTGGGTAGGGCAAGGCGGGAACACTGAAGCTTTCTTT.

This clonotype appeared many times. The chain joins TRBV7-2 to TRBJ1-5; D not certain. Trimming shortened V by 1 base and J by 4 bases, and 5 bases separated the two germline ends. This CDR3 contains 13 residues. Looked up from germline, CDR1 is SGHTA and CDR2 is FQGNSA. The CDR3 sequence is CASSLDINQPQHF. CDR3 DNA sequence: TGTGCCAGCAGCTTAGATATAAATCAGCCCCAGCATTTT.

This clonotype was picked up many times. V gene TRBV6-1 combines with J gene TRBJ2-7, with unresolved D. Trimming removed 7 bases from V and 0 bases from J, with 7 bases in between. The germline V gene has CDR1 MNHNS and CDR2 SASEGT. This CDR3 contains 12 residues. CDR3 DNA: TGTGCCAGCACCTCCTTCTCCTACGAGCAGTACTTC. This sequence encodes CASTSFSYEQYF.

Many counts were recorded for this clonotype. V is TRBV20-1 and J is TRBJ2-7; the D is unclear. The CDR3 totals 11 residues. V lost 3 bases, J lost 7 bases, and 10 bases lay in between. Germline assignment: CDR1 DFQATT and CDR2 SNEGSKA (reference sequence). Here the CDR3 reads CSARSAWEQYF. Here the CDR3 DNA reads TGCAGTGCTAGGTCAGCTTGGGAGCAGTACTTC.

This clonotype was detected many times. This sequence joins TRBV7-9 and TRBJ1-6; D unresolved. Germline V gene sequence: CDR1 SEHNR, CDR2 FQNEAQ (reference sequence). CDR3 length equals 15 residues. The V gene lost 3 bases and the J gene lost 8 bases, with 14 bases spanning the gap. This CDR3 reads CASSLHGSRDSPLHF. The CDR3 bases are TGTGCCAGCAGCTTGCACGGGTCTCGGGATTCACCCCTCCACTTT.